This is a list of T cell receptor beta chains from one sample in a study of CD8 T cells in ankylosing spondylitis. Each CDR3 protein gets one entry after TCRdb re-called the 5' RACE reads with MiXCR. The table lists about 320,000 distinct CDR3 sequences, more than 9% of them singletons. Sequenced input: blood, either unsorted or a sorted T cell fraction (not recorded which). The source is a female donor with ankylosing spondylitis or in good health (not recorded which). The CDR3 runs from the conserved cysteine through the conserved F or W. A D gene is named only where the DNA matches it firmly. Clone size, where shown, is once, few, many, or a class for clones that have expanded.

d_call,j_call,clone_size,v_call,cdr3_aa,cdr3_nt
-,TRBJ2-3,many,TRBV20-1,CSARDRGRGTDTQYF,TGCAGTGCTAGAGACCGGGGCAGGGGCACAGATACGCAGTATTTT
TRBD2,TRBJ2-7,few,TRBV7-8,CASSASGARLGEQYF,TGTGCCAGCAGTGCTAGCGGGGCTCGGCTAGGAGAGCAGTACTTC
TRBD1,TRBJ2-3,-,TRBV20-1,CSAPDRVGSDTQYF,TGCAGTGCCCCCGACAGGGTGGGCTCAGATACGCAGTATTTT
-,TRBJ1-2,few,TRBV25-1,CASSPGAINYGYTF,TGTGCCAGCTCCCCGGGGGCAATTAACTATGGCTACACCTTC
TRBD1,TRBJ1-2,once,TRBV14,CASGGTVGFGYTF,TGTGCCAGCGGCGGGACAGTGGGCTTTGGCTACACCTTC
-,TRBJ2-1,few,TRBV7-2,CASSRWSGSSYNEQFF,TGTGCCAGCAGCCGTTGGAGCGGCAGCTCCTACAATGAGCAGTTCTTC
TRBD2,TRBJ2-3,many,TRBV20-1,CSASAVRGGQYF,TGCAGTGCTAGCGCGGTGCGGGGGGGCCAGTATTTT
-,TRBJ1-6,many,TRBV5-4,CASSLSQGSAYNSPLHF,TGTGCCAGCAGCTTGAGTCAGGGGAGCGCCTATAATTCACCCCTCCACTTT
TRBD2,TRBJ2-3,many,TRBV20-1,CSAGGSSGVKGDTQYF,TGCAGTGCTGGAGGGAGTAGCGGGGTTAAGGGAGATACGCAGTATTTT
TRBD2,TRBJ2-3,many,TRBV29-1,CSVMIFQGLVGTDTQYF,TGCAGCGTTATGATCTTTCAGGGACTAGTTGGCACAGATACGCAGTATTTT
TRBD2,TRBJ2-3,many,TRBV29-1,CSVGGGLDTQYF,TGCAGCGTCGGGGGGGGTTTAGATACGCAGTATTTT
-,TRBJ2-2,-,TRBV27,CASRKAQGITRELFF,TGCGCCAGCAGAAAAGCACAGGGAATCACCAGGGAGCTGTTTTTT
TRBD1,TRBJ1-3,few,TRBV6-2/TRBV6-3,CASSRGTGGPRSSGNTIYF,TGTGCCAGCAGCAGAGGGACAGGGGGTCCTCGAAGCTCTGGAAACACCATATATTTT
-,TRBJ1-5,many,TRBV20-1,CSASYSMNNQPQHF,TGCAGTGCTAGTTACAGCATGAACAACCAGCCCCAGCATTTT
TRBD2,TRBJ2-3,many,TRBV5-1,CASSPHGGGTDTQYF,TGCGCCAGCAGCCCCCACGGGGGGGGCACAGATACGCAGTATTTT
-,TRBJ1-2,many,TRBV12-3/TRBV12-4,CASSFRVNNGYTF,TGTGCCAGCAGTTTCAGGGTTAATAATGGCTACACCTTC
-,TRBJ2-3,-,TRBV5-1,CASSLDGGTSRSTDTQYF,TGCGCCAGCAGCTTGGATGGAGGGACCTCCAGGAGCACAGATACGCAGTATTTT